Listed below are T cell receptor beta chains from one sample, sequenced in a study of shared clonotypes between healthy human individuals. Libraries were prepared by immunoSEQ multiplex PCR; TCRdb keeps only in-frame clonotypes and omits some of them. This sample has some 1 million clones, with around 76% found just once. Sequencing input: memory CD4+ T cells sorted from blood. These receptor sequences come from a man between 18 and 35 years old in good health. The CDR3 runs from the conserved cysteine through the conserved F or W. D genes are given only for firm matches. Clone size is stated in some rows and not others, as once, few, many or a class when expanded.

J gene	D gene	clone size	V gene	CDR3 protein	CDR3 DNA
TRBJ2-5	TRBD2	few	TRBV12-5	CASGLVLGSGLQETQYF	TGTGCTAGTGGTTTGGTACTCGGTAGCGGGTTACAAGAGACCCAGTACTTC
TRBJ2-7	TRBD1	few	TRBV7-8	CASSSLGQASYEQYF	TGTGCCAGCAGCTCCCTGGGACAGGCCTCCTACGAGCAGTACTTC
TRBJ2-7	NA	once	TRBV18	CASSPGYTLYEQYF	TGTGCCAGCTCACCGGGCTACACGCTCTACGAGCAGTACTTC
TRBJ2-2	TRBD1	many	TRBV11-2	CASSSPDWDRVAGELFF	TGTGCCAGCAGCTCTCCCGATTGGGACAGGGTGGCCGGGGAGCTGTTTTTT
TRBJ2-3	NA	NA	TRBV6-5	CASSLGDTQYF	TGTGCCAGCAGTCTGGGGGATACGCAGTATTTT
TRBJ1-5	TRBD1	NA	TRBV18	CASSPETGGNQPQHF	TGTGCCAGCTCACCAGAGACAGGGGGCAATCAGCCCCAGCATTTT
TRBJ2-1	TRBD2	NA	TRBV12-5	CASGLVYAGGSYNEQFF	TGTGCTAGTGGTTTGGTATACGCGGGAGGCTCCTACAATGAGCAGTTCTTC
TRBJ2-3	NA	NA	TRBV4-3	CASSQNLGLDTQYF	TGCGCCAGCAGCCAAAACCTTGGGCTGGATACGCAGTATTTT
TRBJ1-2	NA	few	TRBV9	CASSASYGYTF	TGTGCCAGCAGCGCCTCCTATGGCTACACCTTC
TRBJ2-3	TRBD2	NA	TRBV18	CASSPRNASGGQGTDTQYF	TGTGCCAGCTCACCACGGAACGCTAGCGGGGGGCAAGGCACAGATACGCAGTATTTT
TRBJ1-1	NA	few	TRBV7-9	CASSAVRPNTEAFF	TGTGCCAGCAGCGCCGTACGGCCGAACACTGAAGCTTTCTTT
TRBJ2-5	TRBD1	NA	TRBV11-2	CASSPGQGSKETQYF	TGTGCCAGCAGCCCTGGACAGGGATCAAAAGAGACCCAGTACTTC
TRBJ1-6	TRBD1	once	TRBV4-1	CASSHPGQGNSPLHF	TGCGCCAGCAGCCACCCGGGACAGGGAAATTCACCCCTCCACTTT
TRBJ2-1	NA	NA	TRBV4-1	CASSPGYEQFF	TGCGCCAGCAGCCCCGGGTATGAGCAGTTCTTC
TRBJ2-2	TRBD1	few	TRBV7-6	CASSLGDRVNTGELFF	TGTGCCAGCAGCTTAGGGGACAGGGTGAACACCGGGGAGCTGTTTTTT
TRBJ1-1	NA	NA	TRBV6-5	CASSSPGGLEAFF	TGTGCCAGCAGTTCCCCTGGGGGCCTAGAAGCTTTCTTT
TRBJ1-2	NA	NA	TRBV6-6	CASSYSGLVVF	TGTGCCAGCAGTTACTCGGGGCTTGTCGTATTC
TRBJ1-2	NA	NA	TRBV5-6	CASNTVDGNNYGYTF	TGTGCCAGCAACACCGTAGACGGGAATAACTATGGCTACACCTTC
TRBJ1-2	TRBD1	NA	TRBV2	CASRDSTQGNGYTF	TGTGCCAGCAGGGATTCAACACAGGGGAATGGCTACACCTTC
TRBJ2-3	NA	NA	TRBV28	CASSQPSTDTQYF	TGTGCCAGCAGTCAACCTAGCACAGATACGCAGTATTTT
TRBJ1-3	NA	few	TRBV28	CASSDLGSPAGNTIYF	TGTGCCAGCAGTGACCTGGGCAGTCCAGCTGGAAACACCATATATTTT
TRBJ1-6	TRBD1	NA	TRBV5-1	CASSRTGTFSNSPLHF	TGCGCCAGCAGCCGGACAGGGACATTTAGCAATTCACCCCTCCACTTT
TRBJ2-7	TRBD2	NA	TRBV7-2	CASRSLGTSGSEQYF	TGTGCCAGCAGGTCTCTCGGGACTAGCGGGAGCGAGCAGTACTTC
TRBJ2-1	NA	NA	TRBV5-1	CASTAHGPYNEQFF	TGCGCCAGCACGGCTCATGGGCCCTACAATGAGCAGTTCTTC
TRBJ2-2	NA	NA	TRBV7-7	CASRTTSNTGELFF	TGTGCTAGCAGAACGACCTCGAACACCGGGGAGCTGTTTTTT
TRBJ1-4	NA	NA	TRBV6-1	CASSSEVAKGEKLFF	TGTGCCAGCAGTTCTGAGGTCGCGAAGGGTGAAAAACTGTTTTTT
TRBJ2-1	TRBD2	once	TRBV18	CASSPERGGQLQQFF	TGTGCCAGCTCACCAGAGCGGGGGGGCCAGTTGCAGCAGTTCTTC
TRBJ1-6	NA	NA	TRBV5-6	CASSVGYRANSPLHF	TGTGCCAGCAGCGTGGGTTATAGGGCTAATTCACCCCTCCACTTT
TRBJ2-2	TRBD2	NA	TRBV5-1	CATAGTSSNTGELFF	TGCGCCACCGCCGGGACTAGTTCGAACACCGGGGAGCTGTTTTTT
TRBJ1-3	NA	NA	TRBV7-3	CASSSGVGNTIYF	TGTGCCAGCAGCTCCGGGGTGGGGAACACCATATATTTT
TRBJ1-4	TRBD1	NA	TRBV5-1	CASSLGLSTGATNEKLFF	TGCGCCAGCAGCTTGGGTTTAAGCACAGGGGCTACTAATGAAAAACTGTTTTTT
TRBJ2-5	NA	NA	TRBV14	CASSRGDVGKATQYF	TGTGCCAGCAGCCGGGGCGACGTTGGAAAAGCGACCCAGTACTTC
TRBJ2-1	TRBD2	NA	TRBV30	CAWSREGNNEQFF	TGTGCCTGGAGCCGGGAGGGGAACAATGAGCAGTTCTTC
TRBJ1-5	TRBD1	few	TRBV5-3	CARSFFAGGGRCNQPQHF	TGTGCCAGAAGCTTCTTCGCAGGGGGAGGTAGGTGCAATCAGCCCCAGCATTTT
TRBJ2-1	NA	few	TRBV5-4	CASSLGTAPYNEQFF	TGTGCCAGCAGCTTGGGGACTGCCCCCTACAATGAGCAGTTCTTC
TRBJ2-2	TRBD2	NA	TRBV5-1	CASTTSGSGTGELFF	TGCGCCAGCACGACTAGCGGGAGTGGCACCGGGGAGCTGTTTTTT
TRBJ1-2	NA	NA	TRBV11-2	CASSFGQYGYTF	TGTGCCAGCAGCTTCGGACAGTATGGCTACACCTTC
TRBJ1-2	NA	NA	TRBV5-1	CASSLGGGYTF	TGCGCCAGCAGCTTGGGAGGGGGCTACACCTTC
TRBJ2-6	TRBD2	NA	TRBV7-2	CASSFISAGAGSGANVLTF	TGTGCCAGCAGCTTCATCTCAGCGGGAGCAGGCTCTGGGGCCAACGTCCTGACTTTC
TRBJ2-1	TRBD2	NA	TRBV9	CASSVDQGTRYNEQFF	TGTGCCAGCAGCGTAGATCAAGGGACTAGGTACAATGAGCAGTTCTTC
TRBJ1-5	TRBD1	NA	TRBV6-1	CASSTYRGIGQPQHF	TGTGCCAGCAGTACCTACAGGGGGATTGGTCAGCCCCAGCATTTT
TRBJ1-5	NA	few	TRBV30	CAWSMGARNQPQHF	TGTGCCTGGAGTATGGGGGCTCGCAATCAGCCCCAGCATTTT
TRBJ2-7	TRBD2	NA	TRBV11-2	CASSLGPGGPYEQYF	TGTGCCAGCAGCTTAGGGCCGGGGGGACCCTACGAGCAGTACTTC
TRBJ1-6	NA	once	TRBV6-1	CASSERGTYNSPLHF	TGTGCCAGCAGTGAAAGGGGTACCTATAATTCACCCCTCCACTTT
TRBJ2-2	TRBD2	NA	TRBV6-1	CASSEGNSGRVGELFF	TGTGCCAGCAGTGAAGGGAATAGCGGGAGGGTCGGGGAGCTGTTTTTT